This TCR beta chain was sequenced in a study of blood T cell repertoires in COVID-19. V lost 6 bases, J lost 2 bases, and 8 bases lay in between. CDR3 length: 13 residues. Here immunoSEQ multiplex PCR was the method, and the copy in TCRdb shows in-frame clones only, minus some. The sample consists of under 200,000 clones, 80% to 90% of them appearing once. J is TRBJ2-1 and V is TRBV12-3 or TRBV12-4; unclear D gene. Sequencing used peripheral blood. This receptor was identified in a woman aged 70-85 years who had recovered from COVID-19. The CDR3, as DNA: TGTGCCAGCAGCCCTATGCCCTACAATGAGCAGTTCTTC. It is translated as CASSPMPYNEQFF.